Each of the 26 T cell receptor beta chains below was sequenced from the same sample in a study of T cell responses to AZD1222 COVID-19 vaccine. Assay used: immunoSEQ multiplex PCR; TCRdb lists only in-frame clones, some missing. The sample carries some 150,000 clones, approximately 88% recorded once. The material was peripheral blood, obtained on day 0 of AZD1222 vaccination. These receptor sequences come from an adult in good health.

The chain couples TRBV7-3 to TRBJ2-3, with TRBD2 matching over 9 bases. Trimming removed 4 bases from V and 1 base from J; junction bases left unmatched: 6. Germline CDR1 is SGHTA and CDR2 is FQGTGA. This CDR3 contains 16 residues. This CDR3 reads CASSSGPSGGTDTQYF. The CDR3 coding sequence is TGTGCCAGCAGCTCGGGGCCTAGCGGGGGCACAGATACGCAGTATTTT.

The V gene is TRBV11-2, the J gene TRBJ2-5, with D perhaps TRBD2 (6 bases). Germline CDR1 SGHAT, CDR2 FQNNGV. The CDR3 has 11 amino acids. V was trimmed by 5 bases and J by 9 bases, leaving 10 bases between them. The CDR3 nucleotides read TGTGCCAGCAGCACCGGGGGTGCCCAGTACTTC. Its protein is CASSTGGAQYF.

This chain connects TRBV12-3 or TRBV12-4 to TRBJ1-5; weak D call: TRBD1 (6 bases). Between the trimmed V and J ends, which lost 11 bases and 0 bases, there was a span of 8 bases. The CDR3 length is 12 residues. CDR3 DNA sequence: TGTGCCTCAGGGGATAGCAATCAGCCCCAGCATTTT. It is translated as CASGDSNQPQHF.

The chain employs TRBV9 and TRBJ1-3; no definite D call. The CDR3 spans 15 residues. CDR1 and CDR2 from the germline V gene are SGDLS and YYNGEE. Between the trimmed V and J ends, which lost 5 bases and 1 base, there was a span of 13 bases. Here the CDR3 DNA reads TGTGCCAGCAGTGCCGCTGGAGGATCTGGAAACACCATATATTTT. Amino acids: CASSAAGGSGNTIYF.

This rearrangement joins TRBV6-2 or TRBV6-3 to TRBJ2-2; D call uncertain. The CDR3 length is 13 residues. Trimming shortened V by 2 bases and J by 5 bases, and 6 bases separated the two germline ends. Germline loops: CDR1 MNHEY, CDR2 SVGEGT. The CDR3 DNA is TGTGCCAGCAGTTACAAGGGTACCGGGGAGCTGTTTTTT. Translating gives CASSYKGTGELFF.

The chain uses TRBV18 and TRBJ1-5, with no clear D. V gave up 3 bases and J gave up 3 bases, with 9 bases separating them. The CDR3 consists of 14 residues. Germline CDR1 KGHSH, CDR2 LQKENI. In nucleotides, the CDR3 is TGTGCCAGCTCACCGTCCGGCCACAATCAGCCCCAGCATTTT. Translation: CASSPSGHNQPQHF. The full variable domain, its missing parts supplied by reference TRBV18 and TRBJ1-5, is NAGVMQNPRHLVRRRGQEARLRCSPMKGHSHVYWYRQLPEEGLKFMVYLQKENIIDESGMPKERFSAEFPKEGPSILRIQQVVRGDSAAYFCASSPSGHNQPQHFGDGTRLSIL.

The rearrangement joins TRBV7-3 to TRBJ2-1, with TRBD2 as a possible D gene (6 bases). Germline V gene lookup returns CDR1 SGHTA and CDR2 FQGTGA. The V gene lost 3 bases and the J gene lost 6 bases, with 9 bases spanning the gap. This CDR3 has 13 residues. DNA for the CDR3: TGTGCCAGCAGCTTTCGGGGGTCCAATGAGCAGTTCTTC. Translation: CASSFRGSNEQFF.

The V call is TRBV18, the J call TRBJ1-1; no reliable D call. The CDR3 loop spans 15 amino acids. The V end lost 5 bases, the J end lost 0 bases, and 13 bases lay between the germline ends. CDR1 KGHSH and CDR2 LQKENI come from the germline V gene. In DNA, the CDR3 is TGTGCCAGCTCATCGGTGGACTCTCTGAACACTGAAGCTTTCTTT. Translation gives CASSSVDSLNTEAFF.

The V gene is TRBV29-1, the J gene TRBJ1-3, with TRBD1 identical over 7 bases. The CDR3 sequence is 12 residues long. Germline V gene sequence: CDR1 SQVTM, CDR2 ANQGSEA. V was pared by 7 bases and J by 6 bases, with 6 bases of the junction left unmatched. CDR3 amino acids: CSARQGPNTIYF. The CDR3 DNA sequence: TGCAGCGCTAGACAGGGTCCAAACACCATATATTTT.

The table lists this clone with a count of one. As DNA, the CDR3 is TGTGCCAGCTCACCACGCAGGGGCTCTGAAAAACTGTTTTTT. Amino acids: CASSPRRGSEKLFF. This chain uses TRBV18 with TRBJ1-4; D may be TRBD1 (6 bases). The germline V gene has CDR1 KGHSH and CDR2 LQKENI. V dropped 1 base and J dropped 7 bases, with 10 bases sitting between them. The CDR3 runs 14 residues.

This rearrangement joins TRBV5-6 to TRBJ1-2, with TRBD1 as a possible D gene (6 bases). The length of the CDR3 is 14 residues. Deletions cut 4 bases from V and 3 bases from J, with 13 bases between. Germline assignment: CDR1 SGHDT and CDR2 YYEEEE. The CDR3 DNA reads TGTGCCAGCAGCGATGGGCAGGGGCACTATGGCTACACCTTC. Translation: CASSDGQGHYGYTF.

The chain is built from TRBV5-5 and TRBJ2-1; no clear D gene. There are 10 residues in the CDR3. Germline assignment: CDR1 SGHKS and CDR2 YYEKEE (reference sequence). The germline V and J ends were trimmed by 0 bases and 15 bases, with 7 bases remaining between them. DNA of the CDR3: TGTGCCAGCAGCTTGGGAAGTGCGTTCTTC. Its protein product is CASSLGSAFF.

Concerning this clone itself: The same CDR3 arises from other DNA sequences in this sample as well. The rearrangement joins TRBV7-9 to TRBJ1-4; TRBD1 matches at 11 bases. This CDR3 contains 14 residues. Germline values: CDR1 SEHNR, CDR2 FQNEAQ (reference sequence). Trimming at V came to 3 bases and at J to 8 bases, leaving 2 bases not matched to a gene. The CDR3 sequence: CASSFGTGGEKLFF. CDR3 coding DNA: TGTGCCAGCAGCTTCGGGACAGGGGGGGAAAAACTGTTTTTT.

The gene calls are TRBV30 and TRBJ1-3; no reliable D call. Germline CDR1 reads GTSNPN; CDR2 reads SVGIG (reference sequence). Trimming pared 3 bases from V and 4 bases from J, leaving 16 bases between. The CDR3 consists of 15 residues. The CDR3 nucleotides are TGTGCCTGGAGGGAGGGTGCGTTCTCAGGAAACACCATATATTTT. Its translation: CAWREGAFSGNTIYF. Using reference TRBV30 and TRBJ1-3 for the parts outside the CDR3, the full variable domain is SQTIHQWPATLVQPVGSPLSLECTVEGTSNPNLYWYRQAAGRGLQLLFYSVGIGQISSEVPQNLSASRPQDRQFILSSKKLLLSDSGFYLCAWREGAFSGNTIYFGEGSWLTVV.

The CDR3, as DNA: TGTGCCAGCAGCCCCATCACTAGTCGAGTGAACACTGAAGCTTTCTTT. Protein sequence: CASSPITSRVNTEAFF. The chain links TRBV5-5 to TRBJ1-1; D uncertain. The CDR3 consists of 16 residues. The germline V and J ends were trimmed by 4 bases and 0 bases, with 16 bases remaining between them. Germline assignment: CDR1 SGHKS and CDR2 YYEKEE (reference sequence).

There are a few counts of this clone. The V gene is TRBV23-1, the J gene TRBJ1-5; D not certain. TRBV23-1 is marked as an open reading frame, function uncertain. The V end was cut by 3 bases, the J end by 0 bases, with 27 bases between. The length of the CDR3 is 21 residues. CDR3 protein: CASSQSYGSPLKPYSNQPQHF. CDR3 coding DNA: TGCGCCAGCAGTCAGAGCTACGGGAGCCCCCTTAAACCTTATAGCAATCAGCCCCAGCATTTT.

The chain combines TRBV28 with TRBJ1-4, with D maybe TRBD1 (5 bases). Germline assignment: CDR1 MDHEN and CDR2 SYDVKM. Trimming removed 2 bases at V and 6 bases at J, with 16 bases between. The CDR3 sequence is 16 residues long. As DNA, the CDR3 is TGTGCCAGCAGTTTAGCTACCTGGCTGGGGGATGAAAAACTGTTTTTT. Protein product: CASSLATWLGDEKLFF.

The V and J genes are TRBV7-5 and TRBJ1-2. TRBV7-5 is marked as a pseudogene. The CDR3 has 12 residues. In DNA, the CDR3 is TGTGCCAGAAGCCTAGAAAACTATGGCTACACCTTC. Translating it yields CARSLENYGYTF.

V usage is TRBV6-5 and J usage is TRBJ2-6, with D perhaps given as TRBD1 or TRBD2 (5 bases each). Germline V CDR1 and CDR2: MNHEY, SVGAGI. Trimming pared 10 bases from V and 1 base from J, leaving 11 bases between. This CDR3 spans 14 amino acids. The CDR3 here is CATGPGSGANVLTF. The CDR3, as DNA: TGTGCCACAGGGCCGGGGTCTGGGGCCAACGTCCTGACTTTC.

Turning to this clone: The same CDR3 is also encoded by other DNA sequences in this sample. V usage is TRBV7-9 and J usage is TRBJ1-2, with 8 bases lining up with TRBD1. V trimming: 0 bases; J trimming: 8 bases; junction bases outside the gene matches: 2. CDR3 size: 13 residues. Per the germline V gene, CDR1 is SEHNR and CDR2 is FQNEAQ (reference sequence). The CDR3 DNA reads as TGTGCCAGCAGCTTAGCGACAGGGGACGGCTACACCTTC. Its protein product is CASSLATGDGYTF. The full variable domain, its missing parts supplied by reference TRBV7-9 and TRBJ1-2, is DTGVSQNPRHKITKRGQNVTFRCDPISEHNRLYWYRQTLGQGPEFLTYFQNEAQLEKSRLLSDRFSAERPKGSFSTLEIQRTEQGDSAMYLCASSLATGDGYTFGSGTRLTVV.

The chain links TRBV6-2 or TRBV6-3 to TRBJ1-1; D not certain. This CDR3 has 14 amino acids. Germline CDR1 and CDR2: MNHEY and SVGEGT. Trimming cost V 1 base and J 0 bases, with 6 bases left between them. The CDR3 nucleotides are TGTGCCAGCAGTTACTTGGGCCTGAACACTGAAGCTTTCTTT. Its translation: CASSYLGLNTEAFF.

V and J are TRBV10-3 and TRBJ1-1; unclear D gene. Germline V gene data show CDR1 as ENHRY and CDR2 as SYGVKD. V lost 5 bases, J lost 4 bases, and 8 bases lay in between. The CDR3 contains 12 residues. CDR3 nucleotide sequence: TGTGCCATCAGTAGGATGGGCACTGAAGCTTTCTTT. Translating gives CAISRMGTEAFF.

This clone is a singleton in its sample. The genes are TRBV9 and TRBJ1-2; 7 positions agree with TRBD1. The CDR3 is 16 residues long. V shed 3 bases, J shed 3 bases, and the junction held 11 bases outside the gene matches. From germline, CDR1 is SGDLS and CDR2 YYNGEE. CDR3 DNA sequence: TGTGCCAGCAGCGCAACCTCCTACGGGACAGACTATGGCTACACCTTC. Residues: CASSATSYGTDYGYTF. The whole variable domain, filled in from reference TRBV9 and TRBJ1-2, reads DSGVTQTPKHLITATGQRVTLRCSPRSGDLSVYWYQQSLDQGLQFLIQYYNGEERAKGNILERFSAQQFPDLHSELNLSSLELGDSALYFCASSATSYGTDYGYTFGSGTRLTVV.

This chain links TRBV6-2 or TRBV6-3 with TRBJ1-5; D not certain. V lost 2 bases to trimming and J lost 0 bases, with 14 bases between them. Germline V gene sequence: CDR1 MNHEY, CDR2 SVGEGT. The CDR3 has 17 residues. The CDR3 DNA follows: TGTGCCAGCAGTTACAACAGATTAACCTATAGCAATCAGCCCCAGCATTTT. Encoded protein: CASSYNRLTYSNQPQHF.

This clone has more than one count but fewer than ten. The CDR3 nucleotides read TGTGCCAGCAGCTTGTACGGGGACGAGCAGTACTTC. This codes for CASSLYGDEQYF. The rearrangement joins TRBV5-4 to TRBJ2-7; TRBD2 is a possible D gene (5 bases). This CDR3 comprises 12 residues. CDR1 and CDR2 from the germline V gene are SGHNT and YYREEE (reference sequence). Trimming pared 1 base from V and 5 bases from J, leaving 7 bases between.

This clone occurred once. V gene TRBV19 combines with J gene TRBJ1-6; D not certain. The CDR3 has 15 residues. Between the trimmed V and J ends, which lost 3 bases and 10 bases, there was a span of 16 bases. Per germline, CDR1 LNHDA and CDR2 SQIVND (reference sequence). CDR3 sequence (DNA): TGTGCCAGTAGTATGGTCAGCCGGGAAGGGTCACCCCTCCACTTT. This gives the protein CASSMVSREGSPLHF.